The 10 T cell receptor beta chains below were found in one sample sequenced in a study of blood T cell repertoires in COVID-19. Sequenced by immunoSEQ multiplex PCR; TCRdb stores in-frame clones only, minus some. The data contain about 160,000 clones, more than 75% of them singletons. The sequenced sample consisted of peripheral blood. These receptors all come from a young man with acute or convalescent COVID-19.

The chain joins TRBV27 to TRBJ1-2; possibly TRBD1 for D (5 bases). V lost 4 bases, J lost 7 bases, and 19 bases lay in between. This CDR3 comprises 15 residues. The germline CDR1 and CDR2 sequences are MNHEY and SMNVEV (reference sequence). The CDR3 sequence: CASSSWALGTIGYTF. For the CDR3, the DNA is TGTGCCAGCAGTTCCTGGGCCTTGGGGACTATTGGCTACACCTTC.

The chain uses TRBV6-5 and TRBJ2-5, with D unresolved. The CDR3 consists of 15 residues. Trimming pared 2 bases from V and 1 base from J, leaving 11 bases between. CDR1 is MNHEY and CDR2 is SVGAGI in the germline V gene. This CDR3 is CASSYGSRSQETQYF. The CDR3 DNA reads as TGTGCCAGCAGTTACGGCAGCCGGAGCCAAGAGACCCAGTACTTC.

This clone was picked up a small number of times. V usage is TRBV6-6 and J usage is TRBJ1-6; TRBD1 is a possible D gene (6 bases). The CDR3 spans 13 residues. V was cut by 7 bases and J by 6 bases, with 10 bases left in between. The V gene's germline CDR1 is MNHNY and CDR2 SVGAGI (reference sequence). CDR3 loop: CASKQGFNSPLHF. The CDR3 DNA reads TGTGCCAGCAAGCAGGGGTTTAATTCACCCCTCCACTTT.

The chain uses TRBV10-3 and TRBJ1-2; TRBD1 might be the D (5 bases). The V gene's germline CDR1 is ENHRY and CDR2 SYGVKD. V dropped 3 bases and J dropped 2 bases, with 13 bases sitting between them. The CDR3 length is 15 residues. CDR3 nucleotides: TGTGCCATCAGTGACCCGGGGGGGGTAAACTATGGCTACACCTTC. Translated: CAISDPGGVNYGYTF.

The chain is built from TRBV4-1 and TRBJ1-4; D is unresolved. The CDR3 is 15 residues long. CDR1 is MGHRA, CDR2 YSYEKL, per germline. Trimming took off 2 bases at V and 5 bases at J, with 12 bases between the two ends. The CDR3 DNA sequence: TGCGCCAGCAGCCAAAGCGAGGTGGAGAATGAAAAACTGTTTTTT. It translates to CASSQSEVENEKLFF.

The chain is built from TRBV24-1 and TRBJ2-7; TRBD2 matches at 13 bases. The CDR3 covers 16 residues. Germline V gives CDR1 KGHDR, CDR2 SFDVKD. J was trimmed by 3 bases and V by 3 bases; bases with no gene match: 4. The CDR3 DNA is TGTGCCACCAGTGATCCCGGGACTAGCGGGAACTACGAGCAGTACTTC. Translated: CATSDPGTSGNYEQYF.

The J gene is TRBJ1-4, the V gene TRBV2, with TRBD1 matching over 9 bases. There are 14 residues in the CDR3. Unmatched junction bases numbered 4, after V lost 4 bases and J lost 7 bases. Germline V gene lookup returns CDR1 SNHLY and CDR2 FYNNEI. The CDR3 sequence is CASSGDRVAEKLFF. Here the CDR3 DNA reads TGTGCCAGCAGTGGGGACAGGGTGGCTGAAAAACTGTTTTTT.

J is TRBJ1-5 and V is TRBV18; D is unresolved. The germline CDR1 and CDR2 sequences are KGHSH and LQKENI. Trimming removed 3 bases at V and 3 bases at J, with 9 bases between. The CDR3 length is 14 residues. CDR3 residues: CASSPRSYNQPQHF. The CDR3 DNA is TGTGCCAGCTCACCGCGATCCTACAATCAGCCCCAGCATTTT.

This clone has only one observation. The V call is TRBV24-1, the J call TRBJ1-2; TRBD1 agrees at 9 bases. CDR3 size: 17 residues. Germline V CDR1 and CDR2: KGHDR, SFDVKD. V shed 4 bases and J 8 bases; nucleotides not matched to a gene: 16. The CDR3 here is CATSESGTGNMIRGYTF. Written as DNA, the CDR3 is TGTGCCACCAGTGAGTCCGGGACAGGGAATATGATAAGAGGCTACACCTTC.

In DNA form, the CDR3 reads TGTGCCAGCAGCTCGTTGGGCAGGGTGGGCACTGAAGCTTTCTTT. It codes for CASSSLGRVGTEAFF. The chain has TRBV5-5 and TRBJ1-1; D may be TRBD1 (5 bases). V lost 3 bases to trimming and J lost 4 bases, with 16 bases between them. The germline V gene has CDR1 SGHKS and CDR2 YYEKEE (reference sequence). The CDR3 runs 15 residues.